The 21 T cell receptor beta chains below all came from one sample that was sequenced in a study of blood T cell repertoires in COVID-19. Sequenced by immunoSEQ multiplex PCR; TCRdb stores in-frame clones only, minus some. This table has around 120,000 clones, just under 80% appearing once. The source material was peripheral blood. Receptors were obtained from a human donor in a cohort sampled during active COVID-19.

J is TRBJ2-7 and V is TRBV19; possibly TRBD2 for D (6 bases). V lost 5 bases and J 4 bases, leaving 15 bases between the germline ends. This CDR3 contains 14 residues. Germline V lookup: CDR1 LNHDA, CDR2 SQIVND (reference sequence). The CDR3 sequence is CASSHRELKYEQYF. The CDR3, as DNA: TGTGCCAGTAGTCACCGGGAGCTAAAATACGAGCAGTACTTC. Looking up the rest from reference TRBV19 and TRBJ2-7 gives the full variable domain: DGGITQSPKYLFRKEGQNVTLSCEQNLNHDAMYWYRQDPGQGLRLIYYSQIVNDFQKGDIAEGYSVSREKKESFPLTVTSAQKNPTAFYLCASSHRELKYEQYFGPGTRLTVT.

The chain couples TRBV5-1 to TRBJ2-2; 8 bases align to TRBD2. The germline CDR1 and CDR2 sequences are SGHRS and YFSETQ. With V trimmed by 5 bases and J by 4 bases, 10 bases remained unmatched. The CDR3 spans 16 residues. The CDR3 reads CASSPGSGTITGELFF. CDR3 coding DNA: TGCGCCAGCAGTCCCGGTAGCGGGACAATCACCGGGGAGCTGTTTTTT.

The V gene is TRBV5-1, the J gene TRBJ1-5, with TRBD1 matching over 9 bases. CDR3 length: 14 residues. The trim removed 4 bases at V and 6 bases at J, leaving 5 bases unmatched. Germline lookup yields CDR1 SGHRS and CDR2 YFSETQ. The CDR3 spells CASSLQGAGQPQHF. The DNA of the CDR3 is TGCGCCAGCAGCCTACAGGGGGCAGGTCAGCCCCAGCATTTT.

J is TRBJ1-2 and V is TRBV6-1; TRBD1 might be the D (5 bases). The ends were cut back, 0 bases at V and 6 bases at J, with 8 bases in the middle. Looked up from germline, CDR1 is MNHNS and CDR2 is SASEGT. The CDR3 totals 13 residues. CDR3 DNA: TGTGCCAGCAGTGAAGCCCAGGGTCATGGCTACACCTTC. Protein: CASSEAQGHGYTF.

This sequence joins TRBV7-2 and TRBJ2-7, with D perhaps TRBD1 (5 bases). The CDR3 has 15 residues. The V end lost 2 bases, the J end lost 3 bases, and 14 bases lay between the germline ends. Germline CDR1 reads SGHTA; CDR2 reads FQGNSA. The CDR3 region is CASSLFQGLIYEQYF. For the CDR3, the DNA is TGTGCCAGCAGCTTATTCCAGGGCCTGATCTACGAGCAGTACTTC.

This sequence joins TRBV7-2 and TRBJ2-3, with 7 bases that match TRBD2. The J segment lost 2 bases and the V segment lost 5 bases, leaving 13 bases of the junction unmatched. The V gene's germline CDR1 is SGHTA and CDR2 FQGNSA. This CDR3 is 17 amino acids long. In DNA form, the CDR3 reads TGTGCCAGCAGCCCCGAGGGAGCGGGGACTCCCACAGATACGCAGTATTTT. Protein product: CASSPEGAGTPTDTQYF. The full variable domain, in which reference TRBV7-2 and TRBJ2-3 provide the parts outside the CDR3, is GAGVSQSPSNKVTEKGKDVELRCDPISGHTALYWYRQSLGQGLEFLIYFQGNSAPDKSGLPSDRFSAERTGGSVSTLTIQRTQQEDSAVYLCASSPEGAGTPTDTQYFGPGTRLTVL.

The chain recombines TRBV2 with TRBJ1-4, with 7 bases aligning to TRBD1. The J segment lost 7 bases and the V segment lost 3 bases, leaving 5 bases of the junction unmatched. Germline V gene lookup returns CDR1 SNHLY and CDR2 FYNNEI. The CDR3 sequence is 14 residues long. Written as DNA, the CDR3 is TGTGCCAGCAGTGAGACAGGGAGGAGTGAAAAACTGTTTTTT. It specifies CASSETGRSEKLFF.

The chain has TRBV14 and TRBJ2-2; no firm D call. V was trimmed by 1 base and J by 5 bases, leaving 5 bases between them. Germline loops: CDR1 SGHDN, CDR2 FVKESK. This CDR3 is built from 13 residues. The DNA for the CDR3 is TGTGCCAGCAGCCAAGTCTTAACCGGGGAGCTGTTTTTT. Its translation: CASSQVLTGELFF.

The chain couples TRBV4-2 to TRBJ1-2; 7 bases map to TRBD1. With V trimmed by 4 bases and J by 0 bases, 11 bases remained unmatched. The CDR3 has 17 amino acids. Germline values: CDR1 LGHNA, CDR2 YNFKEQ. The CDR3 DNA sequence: TGTGCCAGCAGCCCGACCAAGAAACAGGGGTCTAACTATGGCTACACCTTC. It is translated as CASSPTKKQGSNYGYTF.

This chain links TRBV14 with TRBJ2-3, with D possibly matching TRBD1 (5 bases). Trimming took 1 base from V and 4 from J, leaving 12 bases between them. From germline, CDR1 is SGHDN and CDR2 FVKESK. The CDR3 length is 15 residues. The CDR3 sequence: CASSQGKGVADTQYF. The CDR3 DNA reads TGTGCCAGCAGCCAAGGCAAAGGGGTCGCAGATACGCAGTATTTT.

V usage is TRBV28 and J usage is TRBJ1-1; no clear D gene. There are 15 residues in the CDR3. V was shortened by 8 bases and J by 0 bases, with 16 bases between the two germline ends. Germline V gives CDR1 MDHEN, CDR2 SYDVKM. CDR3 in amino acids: CASGVPGVMNTEAFF. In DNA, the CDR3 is TGTGCCAGCGGTGTCCCCGGGGTAATGAACACTGAAGCTTTCTTT. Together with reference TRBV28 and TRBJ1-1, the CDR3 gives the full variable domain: DVKVTQSSRYLVKRTGEKVFLECVQDMDHENMFWYRQDPGLGLRLIYFSYDVKMKEKGDIPEGYSVSREKKERFSLILESASTNQTSMYLCASGVPGVMNTEAFFGQGTRLTVV.

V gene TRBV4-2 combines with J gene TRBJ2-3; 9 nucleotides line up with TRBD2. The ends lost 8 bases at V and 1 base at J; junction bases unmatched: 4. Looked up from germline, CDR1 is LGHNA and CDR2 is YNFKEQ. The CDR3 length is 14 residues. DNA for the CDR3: TGTGCCAGCCAGACTAGCGGCGGCACAGATACGCAGTATTTT. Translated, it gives CASQTSGGTDTQYF.

The CDR3 nucleotides are TGTGCCAGCAGTCGAGACAGGGGCACTGAAGCTTTCTTT. It yields the protein CASSRDRGTEAFF. The chain links TRBV12-3 or TRBV12-4 to TRBJ1-1, with 8 bases identical to TRBD1. After removal of 5 bases from V and 4 bases from J, the junction contained 3 bases not matched to a gene. The CDR3 spans 13 residues.

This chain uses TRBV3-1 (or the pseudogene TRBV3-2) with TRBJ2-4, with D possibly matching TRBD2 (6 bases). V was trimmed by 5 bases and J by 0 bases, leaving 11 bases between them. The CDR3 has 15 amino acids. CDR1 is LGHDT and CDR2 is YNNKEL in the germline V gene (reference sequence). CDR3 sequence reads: CASSSPGLAKNIQYF. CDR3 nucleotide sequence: TGTGCCAGCAGCTCTCCGGGACTAGCCAAAAACATTCAGTACTTC.

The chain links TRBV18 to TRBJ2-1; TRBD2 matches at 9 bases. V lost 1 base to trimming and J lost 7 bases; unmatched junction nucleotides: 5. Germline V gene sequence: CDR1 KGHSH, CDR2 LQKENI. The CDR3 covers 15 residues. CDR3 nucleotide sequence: TGTGCCAGCTCACCACTAGCGGGAGTTTGGAATGAGCAGTTCTTC. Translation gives CASSPLAGVWNEQFF.

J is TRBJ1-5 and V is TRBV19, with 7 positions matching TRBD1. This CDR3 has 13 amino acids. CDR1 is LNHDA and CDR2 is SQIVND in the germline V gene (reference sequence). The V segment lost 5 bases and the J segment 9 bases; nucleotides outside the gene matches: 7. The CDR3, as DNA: TGTGCCAGTAGTCCTGACAGGGATAGGCCCCAGCATTTT. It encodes CASSPDRDRPQHF.

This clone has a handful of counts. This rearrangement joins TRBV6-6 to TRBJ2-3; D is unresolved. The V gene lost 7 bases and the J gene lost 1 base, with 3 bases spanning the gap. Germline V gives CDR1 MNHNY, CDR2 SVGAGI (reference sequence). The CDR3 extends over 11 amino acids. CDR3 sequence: CASTRTDTQYF. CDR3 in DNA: TGTGCCAGCACTCGCACAGATACGCAGTATTTT.

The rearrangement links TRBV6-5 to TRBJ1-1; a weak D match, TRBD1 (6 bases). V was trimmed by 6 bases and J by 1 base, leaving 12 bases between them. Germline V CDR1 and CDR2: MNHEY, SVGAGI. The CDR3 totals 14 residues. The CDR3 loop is CASRYPGANTEAFF. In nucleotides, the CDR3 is TGTGCCAGCAGGTATCCAGGGGCGAACACTGAAGCTTTCTTT.

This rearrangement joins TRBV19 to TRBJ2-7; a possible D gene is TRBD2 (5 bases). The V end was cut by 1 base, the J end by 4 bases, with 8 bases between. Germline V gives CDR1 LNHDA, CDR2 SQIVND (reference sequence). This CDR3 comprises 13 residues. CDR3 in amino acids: CASSIGTGYEQYF. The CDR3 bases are TGTGCCAGTAGTATAGGTACGGGGTACGAGCAGTACTTC.

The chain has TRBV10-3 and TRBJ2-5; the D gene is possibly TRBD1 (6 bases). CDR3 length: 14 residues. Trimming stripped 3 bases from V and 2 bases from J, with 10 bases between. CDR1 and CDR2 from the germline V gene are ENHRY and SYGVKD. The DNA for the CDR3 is TGTGCCATCAGTGACCCGCAGGGGCAAGAGACCCAGTACTTC. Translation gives CAISDPQGQETQYF.

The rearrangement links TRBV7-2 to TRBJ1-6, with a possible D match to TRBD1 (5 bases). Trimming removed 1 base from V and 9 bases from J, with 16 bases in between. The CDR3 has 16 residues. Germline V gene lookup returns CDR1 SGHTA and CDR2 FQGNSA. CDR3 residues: CASSLVFTRDTSPLHF. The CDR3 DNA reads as TGTGCCAGCAGCTTAGTATTTACCAGGGATACTTCACCCCTCCACTTT.